The 10 T cell receptor beta chains listed next were all sequenced from one sample in a study of control samples from healthy donors and cancer patients. The method was immunoSEQ multiplex PCR; TCRdb's version includes in-frame clones alone and lacks a portion of them. Of 60,000 to 95,000 clones in the sample, roughly 89% were seen once. The material sequenced was PBMCs. The origin of the receptors is a woman aged 45-59 years with colorectal cancer.

CDR3 sequence reads: CASRPGTSGGELDTGELFF. The CDR3 nucleotides are TGTGCAAGTCGCCCGGGGACTAGCGGGGGGGAGCTGGACACCGGGGAGCTGTTTTTT. This chain connects TRBV12-2 to TRBJ2-2; the DNA was not used to check the table's D call, TRBD2. TRBV12-2 is flagged as a pseudogene. This CDR3 spans 19 amino acids.

The chain carries TRBV3-1 (or the pseudogene TRBV3-2) and TRBJ2-1; D is unresolved. This CDR3 region has 13 residues. V lost 0 bases to trimming and J lost 10 bases, with 10 bases between them. Germline CDR1 reads LGHDT; CDR2 reads YNNKEL (reference sequence). CDR3 in DNA: TGTGCCAGCAGCCAAGAAAATAATCTAGAGCAGTTCTTC. This encodes CASSQENNLEQFF.

The chain joins TRBV7-9 to TRBJ1-2; 8 bases map to TRBD1. The germline V gene has CDR1 SEHNR and CDR2 FQNEAQ (reference sequence). V dropped 4 bases and J dropped 4; count of bases not matched to a gene: 5. The CDR3 covers 14 residues. CDR3 loop: CASSSDRGVYGYTF. The CDR3 DNA follows: TGTGCCAGCAGCTCCGACAGGGGCGTCTATGGCTACACCTTC. Based on the CDR3 plus reference TRBV7-9 and TRBJ1-2, the full variable domain is DTGVSQNPRHKITKRGQNVTFRCDPISEHNRLYWYRQTLGQGPEFLTYFQNEAQLEKSRLLSDRFSAERPKGSFSTLEIQRTEQGDSAMYLCASSSDRGVYGYTFGSGTRLTVV.

V and J are TRBV7-2 and TRBJ1-2; D unresolved. CDR3 size: 15 residues. Deletions cut 1 base from V and 0 bases from J, with 9 bases between. Germline lookup yields CDR1 SGHTA and CDR2 FQGNSA. The CDR3 region is CASSLEATTNYGYTF. The CDR3 bases are TGTGCCAGCAGCTTAGAAGCCACTACTAACTATGGCTACACCTTC.

This clone was seen just once. The chain links TRBV21-1 to TRBJ2-2; the table calls TRBD1, which could not be checked here. TRBV21-1 is reported as a pseudogene. The CDR3 covers 16 residues. The CDR3 reads CASSEPGQLNTGELFF. DNA for the CDR3: TGTGCCAGCAGCGAACCGGGACAGCTTAACACCGGGGAGCTGTTTTTT.

The chain employs TRBV28 and TRBJ2-4; D call uncertain. Germline V lookup: CDR1 MDHEN, CDR2 SYDVKM. V gave up 6 bases and J gave up 0 bases, with 15 bases separating them. The CDR3 totals 16 residues. Here the CDR3 DNA reads TGTGCCAGCAGATCTCTAGGATTTCTAGCCAAAAACATTCAGTACTTC. Protein sequence: CASRSLGFLAKNIQYF. Together with reference TRBV28 and TRBJ2-4, the CDR3 gives the full variable domain: DVKVTQSSRYLVKRTGEKVFLECVQDMDHENMFWYRQDPGLGLRLIYFSYDVKMKEKGDIPEGYSVSREKKERFSLILESASTNQTSMYLCASRSLGFLAKNIQYFGAGTRLSVL.

This rearrangement joins TRBV13 to TRBJ1-6; D is unresolved. Germline V gene sequence: CDR1 PRHDT, CDR2 FYEKMQ (reference sequence). This CDR3 has 15 amino acids. V shed 5 bases and J shed 0 bases, with 8 bases lying between them. CDR3 residues: CASSHGGSYNSPLHF. The CDR3 nucleotides read TGTGCCAGCAGCCACGGTGGCTCCTATAATTCACCCCTCCACTTT.

This chain joins TRBV3-1 (or the pseudogene TRBV3-2) and TRBJ2-7, with no clear D. CDR1 and CDR2 from the germline V gene are LGHDT and YNNKEL (reference sequence). The CDR3 has 9 residues. V lost 10 bases, J lost 2 bases, and 3 bases lay in between. The CDR3 sequence: CATPYEQYV. The CDR3 nucleotides read TGTGCCACACCCTACGAGCAGTACGTC.

The J gene is TRBJ1-6, the V gene TRBV28; D possibly corresponds to TRBD1 (5 bases). The CDR3 length is 15 residues. Germline V gene sequence: CDR1 MDHEN, CDR2 SYDVKM. The ends were cut back, 8 bases at V and 2 bases at J, with 13 bases in the middle. For the CDR3, the DNA is TGTGCCAGCGTTAGGGGTATCCCCTATAATTCACCCCTCCACTTT. Its protein product is CASVRGIPYNSPLHF. The entire variable domain, with the rest obtained from reference TRBV28 and TRBJ1-6, is as follows: DVKVTQSSRYLVKRTGEKVFLECVQDMDHENMFWYRQDPGLGLRLIYFSYDVKMKEKGDIPEGYSVSREKKERFSLILESASTNQTSMYLCASVRGIPYNSPLHFGNGTRLTVT.

The chain couples TRBV7-9 to TRBJ1-2, with D tentatively TRBD1 (5 bases). CDR3 length: 14 amino acids. The germline V and J ends were trimmed by 0 bases and 8 bases, with 13 bases remaining between them. Germline V gives CDR1 SEHNR, CDR2 FQNEAQ (reference sequence). The CDR3 is CASSLAGDGVGYTF. CDR3 DNA: TGTGCCAGCAGCTTAGCCGGGGACGGGGTCGGCTACACCTTC.